A selection of T cell receptor beta chains follows, all from one sample in a study of spatial heterogeneity in lung cancer. TCRdb reprocessed the 5' RACE reads with MiXCR, giving one entry per CDR3 protein. The repertoire holds about 80,000 distinct CDR3 sequences, with 8% as singletons. The material was PBMCs, obtained at surgery. The receptors were sampled from a male donor with early-stage non-small cell lung cancer. CDR3s include the opening cysteine and the closing phenylalanine or tryptophan. Fields, in order: V gene, clone size, D gene, J gene, CDR3 DNA, CDR3 protein. D genes are given only for firm matches. Only part of the rows carry a size: once, few, many, or a class if the clone is expanded.

>TRBV4-1|many|NA|TRBJ2-7
TGCGCCACCGACGTGGGGAGGTCCTACGAGCAGTACTTC
CATDVGRSYEQYF
>TRBV20-1|many|NA|TRBJ2-7
TGCAGTGCTAGAGATCCACAGGGTTCCTACGAGCAGTACTTC
CSARDPQGSYEQYF
>TRBV5-5|many|NA|TRBJ1-1
TGTGCCAGCAGCTTAGAGGTGAACACTGAAGCTTTCTTT
CASSLEVNTEAFF
>TRBV5-1|many|NA|TRBJ1-2
TGCGCCAGCAGCTTGAATCAGAACTATGGCTACACCTTC
CASSLNQNYGYTF
>TRBV12-3/TRBV12-4|many|NA|TRBJ2-7
TGTGCCAGCAGTCCCAGGGGTTTCAACTACGAGCAGTACTTC
CASSPRGFNYEQYF
>TRBV4-3|NA|NA|TRBJ1-3
TGCGCCGGCAGCCAAGACCGGAGGGGGTTAAGAAACACCATATATTTT
CAGSQDRRGLRNTIYF
>TRBV2|many|NA|TRBJ1-1
TGTGCCAGCATTTCTCACCCGGGGGCCACTGAAGCTTTCTTT
CASISHPGATEAFF
>TRBV7-9|few|NA|TRBJ1-2
TGTGCCAGCAGCCTCCCAGGGGATGGCTACACCTTC
CASSLPGDGYTF
>TRBV29-1|NA|NA|TRBJ1-1
TGCAGCGCCTCTTATGGGGACACTGAAGCTTTCTTT
CSASYGDTEAFF
>TRBV7-9|NA|NA|TRBJ2-1
TGTGCCAGCAGCTTAGTGGGACTGCCACCCAAAGGCAGCTCCTACAATGAGCAGTTCTTC
CASSLVGLPPKGSSYNEQFF
>TRBV12-3/TRBV12-4|NA|TRBD1|TRBJ2-2
TGTGCCAGCAGGGAGACAGGGACCGGGGAGCTGTTTTTT
CASRETGTGELFF
>TRBV6-2/TRBV6-3|few|TRBD1|TRBJ1-1
TGTGCCAGCAGGGCGGGAGGGGGCTTCATGAACACTGAAGCTTTCTTT
CASRAGGGFMNTEAFF
>TRBV5-4|many|NA|TRBJ1-1
TGTGCCAGCAGCGTGGCTTGGGGCACTGAAGCTTTCTTT
CASSVAWGTEAFF
>TRBV29-1|many|TRBD1|TRBJ2-3
TGCAGCGTTGAGCCCGGGACAGGGGGATTGGATACGCAGTATTTT
CSVEPGTGGLDTQYF
>TRBV7-6|many|NA|TRBJ2-5
TGTGCCAGCAGCTTAGCTATGGGCCTTCAAGAGACCCAGTACTTC
CASSLAMGLQETQYF
>TRBV2|NA|NA|TRBJ1-1
TGTGCCAGCAGTTCCGACATCACTGAAGCTTTCTTT
CASSSDITEAFF
>TRBV5-1|NA|NA|TRBJ2-7
TGCGCCAGCAGCTCGGGGGTCTCACAAGGGCACGAGCAGTACTTC
CASSSGVSQGHEQYF
>TRBV7-2|NA|NA|TRBJ2-2
TGTGCCAGCAGCTTAGGGGCGGAAGTTAGAACCGGGGAGCTGTTTTTT
CASSLGAEVRTGELFF
>TRBV7-2|few|NA|TRBJ1-1
TGTGCCAGCAAAAGAGGGGCCTGGGAAGCTTTCTTT
CASKRGAWEAFF
>TRBV6-5|NA|TRBD2|TRBJ2-1
TGTGCCAGCAGCTTAACCGGGACTAGCGTCGATGAGCAGTTCTTC
CASSLTGTSVDEQFF
>TRBV20-1|many|NA|TRBJ2-5
TGCAGTGCGGCTCAGGTCGGGGGCCAGGAGACCCAGTACTTC
CSAAQVGGQETQYF
>TRBV5-1|many|NA|TRBJ2-3
TGCGCCAGCGCGGGATCAGATACGCAGTATTTT
CASAGSDTQYF
>TRBV20-1|few|NA|TRBJ1-1
TGCAGTGCTAGAGCAGCAGCGATGAACACTGAAGCTTTCTTT
CSARAAAMNTEAFF
>TRBV5-1|many|NA|TRBJ2-7
TGCGCCAGCAGCTTGGACGTTATGTTCTACGAGCAGTACTTC
CASSLDVMFYEQYF
>TRBV2|many|TRBD1|TRBJ1-2
TGTGCCAGCAGTGAAAGAACAGGGGGCAGCTATGGCTACACCTTC
CASSERTGGSYGYTF
>TRBV24-1|NA|NA|TRBJ1-1
TGTGCCACCAGTGATTTTGAGGGGACCGAAGCTTTCTTT
CATSDFEGTEAFF
>TRBV20-1|few|NA|TRBJ2-7
TGCAGTGCTGAAGGGCCTCCCCCTTACTACGAGCAGTACTTC
CSAEGPPPYYEQYF
>TRBV20-1|few|NA|TRBJ1-5
TGCAGTGCTGGGCGGGGGCCCCAGCATTTT
CSAGRGPQHF
>TRBV20-1|few|NA|TRBJ1-1
TGCAGTGCTAGAGAAGGGCCCACTGAAGCTTTCTTT
CSAREGPTEAFF
>TRBV5-1|few|TRBD2|TRBJ2-3
TGCGCCAGCAGCTCAGGACTAGCGGGAGGCACAGATACGCAGTATTTT
CASSSGLAGGTDTQYF
>TRBV24-1|NA|NA|TRBJ2-3
TGTGCCACCAGTGAAAGTGACGGCACAGATACGCAGTATTTT
CATSESDGTDTQYF
>TRBV29-1|many|NA|TRBJ2-2
TGCAGCGCTGGGGCAGGAACGCCCGGGGAGCTGTTTTTT
CSAGAGTPGELFF
>TRBV7-8|many|NA|TRBJ1-2
TGTGCCAGCAGCTTAGCCCATTATGGCTACACCTTC
CASSLAHYGYTF
>TRBV5-1|many|TRBD1|TRBJ2-1
TGCGCCAGCAGCTGGACGCCGGGACAGGGGATAAATGAGCAGTTCTTC
CASSWTPGQGINEQFF
>TRBV7-2|few|NA|TRBJ2-1
TGTGCCAGCAGCTTAGGTCTCCTAGCTCAGAATGAGCAGTTCTTC
CASSLGLLAQNEQFF
>TRBV7-2|few|NA|TRBJ2-7
TGTGCCAGCAGCCTCCCAACACTAGGGATCTACGAGCAGTACTTC
CASSLPTLGIYEQYF
>TRBV11-2|many|NA|TRBJ1-2
TGTGCCAGCAGACAGAGGGGTTTAGACTATGGCTACACCTTC
CASRQRGLDYGYTF
>TRBV2|few|NA|TRBJ1-2
TGTGCCAGCAGTGAAACCTGGGATGGCTACACCTTC
CASSETWDGYTF
>TRBV20-1|many|TRBD2|TRBJ2-1
TGCAGTGCTAGTAGGACTAGCGGACCACAGTTCTTC
CSASRTSGPQFF
>TRBV10-3|many|NA|TRBJ2-3
TGTGCCATCAGAGGGGACACAGATACGCAGTATTTT
CAIRGDTDTQYF
>TRBV3-1|NA|TRBD1|TRBJ1-2
TGTGCCAGCAGCCCCCGGGCCAGGGGGAACTATGGCTACACCTTC
CASSPRARGNYGYTF
>TRBV6-6|many|NA|TRBJ2-7
TGTGCCAGCAGTTATATGGGGGGACCCTACGAGCAGTACTTC
CASSYMGGPYEQYF
>TRBV24-1|many|NA|TRBJ1-5
TGTGCCACCAGTGGGGGAGGCAATCAGCCCCAGCATTTT
CATSGGGNQPQHF
>TRBV25-1|many|TRBD1|TRBJ2-2
TGTGCCAGCAGTGAAAAGACAGGGGCCACCGGGGAGCTGTTTTTT
CASSEKTGATGELFF
>TRBV29-1|few|NA|TRBJ2-1
TGCAGCGTTGGGGAGGTGAACTACAATGAGCAGTTCTTC
CSVGEVNYNEQFF
>TRBV27|NA|NA|TRBJ1-5
TGTGCCAGCAGTTTTCACGGTGATCAGCCCCAGCATTTT
CASSFHGDQPQHF
>TRBV6-4|many|NA|TRBJ2-3
TGTGCCAGCAGTGTGGTAGCAGGCACAGATACGCAGTATTTT
CASSVVAGTDTQYF
>TRBV18|many|TRBD2|TRBJ2-7
TGTGCCAGCCGGGGAGGGCAGTCCTACGAGCAGTACTTC
CASRGGQSYEQYF
>TRBV12-3/TRBV12-4|many|TRBD1|TRBJ1-2
TGTGCCAGCAGTCCCCATTCACCGGGACAGGGGGGAGGCTCCTATGGCTACACCTTC
CASSPHSPGQGGGSYGYTF
>TRBV7-9|NA|TRBD2|TRBJ2-3
TGTGCCAGCAGCCCACGGGGGGGGCCTGAGGATACGCAGTATTTT
CASSPRGGPEDTQYF
>TRBV24-1|NA|TRBD2|TRBJ2-1
TGTGCCACAGGCGGGCTAGCGGGGACCAATGAGCAGTTCTTC
CATGGLAGTNEQFF
>TRBV5-1|NA|NA|TRBJ1-1
TGCGCCAGCAGCTCGTCCATTACGCCCGAAGCTTTCTTT
CASSSSITPEAFF
>TRBV11-3|few|NA|TRBJ2-3
TGTGCCAGCAGCCCCGAGGGTGGGGATAAGTACTACACAGATACGCAGTATTTT
CASSPEGGDKYYTDTQYF
>TRBV6-6|many|TRBD2|TRBJ2-5
TGTGCCAGCAGAAGCTCAGGGACTAGCGGGAGCCAGACCCAGTACTTC
CASRSSGTSGSQTQYF
>TRBV5-1|few|NA|TRBJ2-7
TGCGCCAGCAGCCGCCCCTCCTACGAGCAGTACTTC
CASSRPSYEQYF
>TRBV29-1|NA|NA|TRBJ2-3
TGCAGCGTTGGCAAGGAAATCACAGATACGCAGTATTTT
CSVGKEITDTQYF
>TRBV20-1|many|NA|TRBJ2-1
TGCAGTGCTAGAGGAGGGAGATACAATGAGCAGTTCTTC
CSARGGRYNEQFF